This TCR beta chain emerged from a study of T cell repertoires in cytomegalovirus infection. The wider study: CMV infection and matching HLA type were both indicated by public TCR beta signatures. Study-wide points: Clonotype analysis showed dominance of the ex vivo response by HLA-C-restricted CMV-specific TCR beta clonotypes. Accumulated public TCR beta family frequency recognized individuals carrying CMV together with the relevant HLA.

CDR3 length: 15 residues. CDR1 and CDR2 (germline): SQVTM, ANQGSEA. V was clipped by 0 bases and J by 0 bases; unmatched bases: 3. MiXCR was run by TCRdb on the reads, yielding one entry per CDR3 protein. The sample holds some 900,000 distinct CDR3 sequences, approximately 30% seen once. Concerning this clonotype itself: Its antigen is not identified.

Sequences were derived from cultured CD8+ T cells from PBMCs, sampled from culture after CMV antigen stimulation. This TCR was sampled from a human donor in good health (CMV status not recorded). Some clones in this sample may be carry-over from other donors' samples. This chain uses TRBV29-1 with TRBJ2-3; 7 nucleotides align to TRBD1. This chain's CDR3 is CSVEDRGQSTDTQYF. The CDR3 DNA reads TGCAGCGTTGAAGATCGGGGACAGAGCACAGATACGCAGTATTTT.